This passage covers 30 T cell receptor beta chains from one sample sequenced in a study of T cells in localized non-small cell lung cancer. Profiling relied on immunoSEQ multiplex PCR, and the TCRdb table lists in-frame clones only, not all of them. The repertoire has approximately 35,000 clones, 92% of them found once; the top ten carry about 2.2%. Sequencing was performed on peripheral blood, taken before any cancer treatment. These receptors were obtained from an older female donor with stage I lung adenocarcinoma.

This chain connects TRBV9 to TRBJ2-1; tentatively, D is TRBD1 (5 bases). The CDR3 spans 16 residues. CDR1 and CDR2 from the germline V gene are SGDLS and YYNGEE. V was shortened by 3 bases and J by 2 bases, with 15 bases between the two germline ends. CDR3 sequence (DNA): TGTGCCAGCAGCGCCCAGGGCCTAGGAACCTACAATGAGCAGTTCTTC. This translates into CASSAQGLGTYNEQFF.

This chain joins TRBV9 and TRBJ1-2; 8 positions agree with TRBD1. Germline V CDR1 and CDR2: SGDLS, YYNGEE. J gave up 5 bases and V 6 bases, and 9 bases lay outside the gene matches. CDR3 length equals 14 residues. The CDR3 loop is CASTGTGVGYGYTF. The CDR3 DNA sequence: TGTGCCAGCACCGGGACAGGAGTTGGGTATGGCTACACCTTC.

The chain couples TRBV11-3 to TRBJ2-3, with a tentative D call TRBD2 (5 bases). V was clipped by 5 bases and J by 2 bases, with 11 bases between them. CDR1 and CDR2 (germline): SGHNT, YENEEA. CDR3 length: 14 amino acids. The CDR3 is CASSRGVATDTQYF. The CDR3 region has the DNA TGTGCCAGCAGCCGGGGAGTGGCCACAGATACGCAGTATTTT.

The chain joins TRBV4-1 to TRBJ1-4; 10 bases fit TRBD1. J gave up 4 bases and V 4 bases, and 6 bases lay outside the gene matches. Germline loops: CDR1 MGHRA, CDR2 YSYEKL. CDR3 length: 16 amino acids. CDR3: CASSPHGQGVNEKLFF. In nucleotides, the CDR3 is TGCGCCAGCAGCCCACACGGACAGGGGGTTAATGAAAAACTGTTTTTT.

The chain employs TRBV6-1 and TRBJ1-2; possibly TRBD1 for D (5 bases). V lost 6 bases and J 5 bases, leaving 19 bases between the germline ends. This CDR3 region has 15 residues. The germline V gene has CDR1 MNHNS and CDR2 SASEGT. The CDR3 here is CASSPPGRPVYGYTF. CDR3 in DNA: TGTGCCAGCAGCCCCCCAGGGAGACCGGTGTATGGCTACACCTTC.

This clone has a handful of counts. The V gene is TRBV11-3, the J gene TRBJ2-5; D uncertain. The CDR3 runs 13 residues. CDR1 and CDR2 from the germline V gene are SGHNT and YENEEA. Trimming cost V 4 bases and J 4 bases, with 10 bases left between them. The CDR3 reads CASSSTTGETQYF. CDR3 nucleotides: TGTGCCAGCAGCTCCACGACGGGAGAGACCCAGTACTTC.

Only one count was recorded for this clone. The rearrangement links TRBV19 to TRBJ1-4; possible D gene TRBD1, 5 bases. V gave up 11 bases and J gave up 0 bases, with 16 bases separating them. The CDR3 totals 15 residues. The germline CDR1 and CDR2 sequences are LNHDA and SQIVND (reference sequence). The DNA of the CDR3 is TGTGCCTCCAGAGCAGGGAAAACAACTAATGAAAAACTGTTTTTT. Protein: CASRAGKTTNEKLFF.

The chain carries TRBV7-2 and TRBJ2-5; possible D gene TRBD2, 6 bases. The CDR3 loop spans 14 amino acids. V was clipped by 1 base and J by 3 bases, with 9 bases between them. From germline, CDR1 is SGHTA and CDR2 FQGNSA. CDR3 DNA sequence: TGTGCCAGCAGCTTAGGACGGGGGAAAGAGACCCAGTACTTC. Translating it yields CASSLGRGKETQYF.

V and J are TRBV29-1 and TRBJ2-1; D is unresolved. Germline V CDR1 and CDR2: SQVTM, ANQGSEA. This CDR3 comprises 14 residues. The ends were cut back, 1 base at V and 0 bases at J, with 7 bases in the middle. The CDR3 is CSVEVGSSYNEQFF. For the CDR3, the DNA is TGCAGCGTTGAAGTCGGAAGCTCCTACAATGAGCAGTTCTTC.

The count of this clone is one. The rearrangement joins TRBV4-1 to TRBJ2-5, with 8 bases identical to TRBD1. CDR1 is MGHRA, CDR2 YSYEKL, per germline. The CDR3 totals 16 residues. V was clipped by 0 bases and J by 4 bases; unmatched bases: 7. Here the CDR3 DNA reads TGCGCCAGCAGCCAAGATCCCGGACAGGGAGGAGAGACCCAGTACTTC. Its translation: CASSQDPGQGGETQYF.

This chain links TRBV19 with TRBJ1-6, with 10 bases that match TRBD1. CDR1 LNHDA and CDR2 SQIVND come from the germline V gene (reference sequence). The CDR3 sequence is 15 residues long. V trimming: 5 bases; J trimming: 5 bases; junction bases outside the gene matches: 3. The CDR3 DNA follows: TGTGCCAGTAGTGAAGGACAGGGGGATAATTCACCCCTCCACTTT. Translating it yields CASSEGQGDNSPLHF.

The CDR3 nucleotides are TGTGCCAGCAGTTATCTCGGTACCTACGAGCAGTACTTC. Protein: CASSYLGTYEQYF. J is TRBJ2-7 and V is TRBV6-6; no firm D call. The length of the CDR3 is 13 residues. V shed 3 bases and J shed 2 bases, with 8 bases lying between them. The germline CDR1 and CDR2 sequences are MNHNY and SVGAGI (reference sequence).

The J gene is TRBJ2-7, the V gene TRBV5-4, with TRBD1 matching 8 bases. After removal of 1 base from V and 5 bases from J, the junction contained 2 bases not matched to a gene. The CDR3 runs to 13 residues. Germline V gene lookup returns CDR1 SGHNT and CDR2 YYREEE (reference sequence). CDR3 sequence: CASSLSQGDEQYF. The CDR3 bases are TGTGCCAGCAGCTTGTCACAGGGGGACGAGCAGTACTTC.

The chain recombines TRBV10-3 with TRBJ1-1; 7 positions agree with TRBD1. Germline V CDR1 and CDR2: ENHRY, SYGVKD. J was trimmed by 1 base and V by 7 bases; bases with no gene match: 3. The CDR3 is 13 residues long. CDR3 sequence (DNA): TGTGCCATCAAAGGGACAGAGAACACTGAAGCTTTCTTT. Translating it yields CAIKGTENTEAFF.

The CDR3 region has the DNA TGTGCCAGTACTAAAGGAGGAGGGGAAAAACTGTTTTTT. Amino acids: CASTKGGGEKLFF. The chain recombines TRBV19 with TRBJ1-4; no reliable D call. Trimming removed 7 bases from V and 8 bases from J, with 14 bases in between. This CDR3 region has 13 residues. In germline, CDR1 is LNHDA, CDR2 SQIVND (reference sequence).

This clone was picked up one time. The gene calls are TRBV19 and TRBJ1-1; a weak D match, TRBD1 (6 bases). The germline V gene encodes CDR1 LNHDA and CDR2 SQIVND (reference sequence). Trimming removed 7 bases at V and 0 bases at J, with 9 bases between. CDR3 length: 13 residues. CDR3: CASTGQMNTEAFF. The CDR3 nucleotides are TGTGCCAGTACAGGACAGATGAACACTGAAGCTTTCTTT.

This chain joins TRBV2 and TRBJ2-1; 7 bases align to TRBD1. This CDR3 comprises 13 residues. Trimming removed 4 bases from V and 3 bases from J; junction bases left unmatched: 0. CDR1 and CDR2 (germline): SNHLY, FYNNEI. In nucleotides, the CDR3 is TGTGCCAGCAGTGGGGACAGCTACAATGAGCAGTTCTTC. This gives the protein CASSGDSYNEQFF.

The gene calls are TRBV4-3 and TRBJ2-2, with D unclear. The CDR3 consists of 14 residues. The germline CDR1 and CDR2 sequences are LGHNA and YSLEER. V was clipped by 0 bases and J by 5 bases, with 7 bases between them. The DNA of the CDR3 is TGCGCCAGCAGCCAAGACGTGGGTACCGGGGAGCTGTTTTTT. It codes for CASSQDVGTGELFF.

J is TRBJ2-3 and V is TRBV10-3; D is uncertain. CDR1 and CDR2 from the germline V gene are ENHRY and SYGVKD. The CDR3 spans 11 residues. V lost 4 bases, J lost 5 bases, and 4 bases lay in between. CDR3 protein: CAISGVDTQYF. CDR3 nucleotide sequence: TGTGCCATCAGTGGGGTAGATACGCAGTATTTT.

The CDR3 spells CASSLGRRTDEQFF. As DNA, the CDR3 is TGTGCCAGCAGCTTGGGCCGAAGGACCGATGAGCAGTTCTTC. The V and J genes are TRBV11-3 and TRBJ2-1, with D hard to call. This CDR3 is built from 14 residues. Trimming removed 3 bases from V and 8 bases from J, with 14 bases in between. Germline-derived CDR1 and CDR2 are SGHNT and YENEEA.

A note on this clone: A junction end diverges from the germline sequence, so it may reflect a read error. The V and J genes are TRBV5-8 and TRBJ2-3; a weak D match, TRBD2 (6 bases). CDR3 length: 15 amino acids. The germline V gene has CDR1 SGHTS and CDR2 YDEGEE. As DNA, the CDR3 is TGTGCCAGCAGCTTGGCGATGCGGGGCACGGATACGCAGTATTTT. It specifies CASSLAMRGTDTQYF.

The chain employs TRBV30 and TRBJ1-5; D perhaps matches TRBD1 (6 bases). V dropped 5 bases and J dropped 9 bases, with 14 bases sitting between them. This CDR3 is 12 amino acids long. Germline V gene data show CDR1 as GTSNPN and CDR2 as SVGIG (reference sequence). This CDR3 is CAWGVKTGPQHF. CDR3 bases: TGTGCCTGGGGGGTCAAGACAGGGCCCCAGCATTTT.

This chain uses TRBV5-1 with TRBJ2-3; no clear D. Germline values: CDR1 SGHRS, CDR2 YFSETQ. Trimming took off 2 bases at V and 0 bases at J, with 7 bases between the two ends. This CDR3 has 14 residues. The DNA for the CDR3 is TGCGCCAGCAGCTTTTCGGATAGCACAGATACGCAGTATTTT. Translated, it gives CASSFSDSTDTQYF.

The chain links TRBV5-4 to TRBJ1-2; TRBD1 agrees at 8 bases. The trim removed 6 bases at V and 0 bases at J, leaving 4 bases unmatched. This CDR3 is built from 14 residues. Looked up from germline, CDR1 is SGHNT and CDR2 is YYREEE (reference sequence). The CDR3 is CASTLDRANYGYTF. In nucleotides, the CDR3 is TGTGCCAGCACTCTGGACAGGGCTAACTATGGCTACACCTTC.

This chain joins TRBV29-1 and TRBJ1-1; the D gene is possibly TRBD1 (5 bases). V dropped 4 bases and J dropped 4 bases, with 13 bases sitting between them. In germline, CDR1 is SQVTM, CDR2 ANQGSEA. This CDR3 has 13 residues. The CDR3, as DNA: TGCAGCGTTGTAATCCTTGGGGGCACTGAAGCTTTCTTT. Its translation is CSVVILGGTEAFF.

The chain has TRBV30 and TRBJ1-6; 11 bases agree with TRBD1. The length of the CDR3 is 14 residues. The J segment lost 9 bases and the V segment lost 5 bases, leaving 6 bases of the junction unmatched. Germline V lookup: CDR1 GTSNPN, CDR2 SVGIG (reference sequence). CDR3 amino acids: CAWSDRGQSSPLHF. DNA of the CDR3: TGTGCCTGGTCGGACAGGGGGCAAAGTTCACCCCTCCACTTT.

The V and J genes are TRBV19 and TRBJ1-1; D ambiguous. V lost 3 bases and J 2 bases, leaving 13 bases between the germline ends. The CDR3 length is 15 residues. Per germline, CDR1 LNHDA and CDR2 SQIVND (reference sequence). The CDR3 DNA reads TGTGCCAGTAGTATCCGAGGGAGCACTAACACTGAAGCTTTCTTT. The encoded protein is CASSIRGSTNTEAFF.

This clone has a handful of counts. The genes are TRBV12-5 and TRBJ1-2; TRBD1 aligns across 8 bases. This CDR3 comprises 16 residues. CDR1 LGHNT and CDR2 FRNRAP come from the germline V gene. Trimming at V came to 6 bases and at J to 1 base, leaving 10 bases not matched to a gene. As DNA, the CDR3 is TGTGCTAGTGGCCTGAATGGACAGGGACTTAACTATGGCTACACCTTC. Its translation is CASGLNGQGLNYGYTF.

This chain connects TRBV19 to TRBJ2-5; 9 nucleotides agree with TRBD2. Germline V gene sequence: CDR1 LNHDA, CDR2 SQIVND (reference sequence). This CDR3 region has 14 residues. With 6 bases clipped from V and 2 bases from J, the junction kept 4 bases outside the gene matches. CDR3 DNA: TGTGCCAGTAGGGATAGCGGGGGACAAGAGACCCAGTACTTC. This encodes CASRDSGGQETQYF. Full variable domain (outside the CDR3, taken from reference TRBV19 and TRBJ2-5): DGGITQSPKYLFRKEGQNVTLSCEQNLNHDAMYWYRQDPGQGLRLIYYSQIVNDFQKGDIAEGYSVSREKKESFPLTVTSAQKNPTAFYLCASRDSGGQETQYFGPGTRLLVL.

The chain carries TRBV6-1 and TRBJ1-4, with 7 bases identical to TRBD1. The V gene end was trimmed by 5 bases and the J gene end by 3 bases; junction bases not matched to a gene: 6. The CDR3 is made up of 15 amino acids. Germline values: CDR1 MNHNS, CDR2 SASEGT. CDR3 loop: CASSSTGTANEKLFF. In nucleotides, the CDR3 is TGTGCCAGCAGTTCGACTGGGACAGCTAATGAAAAACTGTTTTTT.